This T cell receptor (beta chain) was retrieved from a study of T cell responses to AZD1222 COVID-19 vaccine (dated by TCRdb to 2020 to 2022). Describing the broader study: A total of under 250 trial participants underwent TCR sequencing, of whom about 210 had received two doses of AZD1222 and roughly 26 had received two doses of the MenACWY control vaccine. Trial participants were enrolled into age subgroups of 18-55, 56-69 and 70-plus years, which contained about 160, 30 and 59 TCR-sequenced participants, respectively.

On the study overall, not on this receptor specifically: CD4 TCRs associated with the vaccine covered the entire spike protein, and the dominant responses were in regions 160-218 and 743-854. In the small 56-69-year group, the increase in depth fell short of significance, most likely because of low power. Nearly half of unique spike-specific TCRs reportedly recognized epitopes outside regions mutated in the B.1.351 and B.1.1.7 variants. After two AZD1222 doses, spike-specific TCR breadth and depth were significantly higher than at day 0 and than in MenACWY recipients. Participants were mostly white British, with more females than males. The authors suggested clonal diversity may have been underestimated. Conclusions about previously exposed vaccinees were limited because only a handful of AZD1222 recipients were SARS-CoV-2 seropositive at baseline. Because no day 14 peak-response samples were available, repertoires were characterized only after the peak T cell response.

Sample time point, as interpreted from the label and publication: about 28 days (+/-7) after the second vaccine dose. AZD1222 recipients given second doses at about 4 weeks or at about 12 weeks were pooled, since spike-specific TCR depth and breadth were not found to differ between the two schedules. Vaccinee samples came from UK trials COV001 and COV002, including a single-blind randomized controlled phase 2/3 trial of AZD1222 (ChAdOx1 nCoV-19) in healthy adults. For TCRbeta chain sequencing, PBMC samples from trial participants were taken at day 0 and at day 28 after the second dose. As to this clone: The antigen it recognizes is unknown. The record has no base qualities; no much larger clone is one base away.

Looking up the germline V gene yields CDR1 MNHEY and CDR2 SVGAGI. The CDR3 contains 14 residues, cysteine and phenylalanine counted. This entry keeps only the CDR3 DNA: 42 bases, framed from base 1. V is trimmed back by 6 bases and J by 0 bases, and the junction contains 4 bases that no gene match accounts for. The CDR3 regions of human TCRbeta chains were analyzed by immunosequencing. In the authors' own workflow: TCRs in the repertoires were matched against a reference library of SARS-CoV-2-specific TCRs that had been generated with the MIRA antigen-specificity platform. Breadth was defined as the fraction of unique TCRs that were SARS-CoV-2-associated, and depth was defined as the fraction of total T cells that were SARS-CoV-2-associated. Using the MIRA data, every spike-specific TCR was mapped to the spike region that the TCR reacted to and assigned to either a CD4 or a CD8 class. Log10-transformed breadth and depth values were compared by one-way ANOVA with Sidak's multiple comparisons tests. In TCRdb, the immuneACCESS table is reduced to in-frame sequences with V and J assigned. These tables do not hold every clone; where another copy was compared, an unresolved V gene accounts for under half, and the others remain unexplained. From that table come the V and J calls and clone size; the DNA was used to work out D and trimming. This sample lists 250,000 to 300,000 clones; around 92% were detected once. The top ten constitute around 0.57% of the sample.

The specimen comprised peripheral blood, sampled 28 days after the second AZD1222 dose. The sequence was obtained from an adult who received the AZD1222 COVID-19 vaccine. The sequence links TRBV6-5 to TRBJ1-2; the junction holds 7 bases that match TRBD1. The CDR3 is CASSLGQSNYGYTF. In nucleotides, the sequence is TGTGCCAGCAGCCTGGGACAGTCTAACTATGGCTACACCTTC.